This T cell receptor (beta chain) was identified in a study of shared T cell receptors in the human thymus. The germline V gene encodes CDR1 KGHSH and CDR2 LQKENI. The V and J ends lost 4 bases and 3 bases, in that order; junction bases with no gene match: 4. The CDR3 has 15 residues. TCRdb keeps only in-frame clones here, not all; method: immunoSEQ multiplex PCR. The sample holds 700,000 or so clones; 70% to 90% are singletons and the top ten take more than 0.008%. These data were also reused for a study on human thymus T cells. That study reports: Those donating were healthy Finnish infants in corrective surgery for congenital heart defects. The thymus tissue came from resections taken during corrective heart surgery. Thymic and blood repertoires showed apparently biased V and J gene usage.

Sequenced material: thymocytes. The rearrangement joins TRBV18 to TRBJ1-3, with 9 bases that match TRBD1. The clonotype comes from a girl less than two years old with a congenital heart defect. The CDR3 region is CASSQADRGGNTIYF. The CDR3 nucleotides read TGTGCCAGCTCACAAGCGGACAGGGGTGGAAACACCATATATTTT. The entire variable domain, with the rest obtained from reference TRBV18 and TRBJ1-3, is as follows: NAGVMQNPRHLVRRRGQEARLRCSPMKGHSHVYWYRQLPEEGLKFMVYLQKENIIDESGMPKERFSAEFPKEGPSILRIQQVVRGDSAAYFCASSQADRGGNTIYFGEGSWLTVV.